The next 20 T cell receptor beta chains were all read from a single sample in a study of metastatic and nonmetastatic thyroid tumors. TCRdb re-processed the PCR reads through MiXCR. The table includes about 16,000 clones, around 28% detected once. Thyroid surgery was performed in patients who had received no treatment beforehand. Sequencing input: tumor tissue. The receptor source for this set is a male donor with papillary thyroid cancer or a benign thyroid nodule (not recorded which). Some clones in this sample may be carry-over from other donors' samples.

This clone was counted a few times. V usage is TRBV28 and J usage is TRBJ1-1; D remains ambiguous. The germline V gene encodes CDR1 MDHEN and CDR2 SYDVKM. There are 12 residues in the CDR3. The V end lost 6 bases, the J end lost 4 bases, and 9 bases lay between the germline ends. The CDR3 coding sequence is TGTGCCAGCAGCTTACTTCCCACTGAAGCTTTCTTT. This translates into CASSLLPTEAFF.

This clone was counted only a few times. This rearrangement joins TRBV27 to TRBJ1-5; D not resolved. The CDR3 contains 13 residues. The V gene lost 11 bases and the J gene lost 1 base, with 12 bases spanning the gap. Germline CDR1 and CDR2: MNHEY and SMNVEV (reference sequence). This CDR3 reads CAGSLGSNQPQHF. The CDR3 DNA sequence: TGTGCCGGTAGTTTGGGGAGCAATCAGCCCCAGCATTTT.

CDR3 sequence: CAITWTGGVDEQYF. The CDR3 DNA sequence: TGTGCCATCACCTGGACAGGGGGCGTCGACGAGCAGTACTTC. The chain carries TRBV2 and TRBJ2-7, with 11 bases lining up with TRBD1. Trimming removed 10 bases from V and 5 bases from J; junction bases left unmatched: 10. This CDR3 has 14 amino acids. Germline V CDR1 and CDR2: SNHLY, FYNNEI.

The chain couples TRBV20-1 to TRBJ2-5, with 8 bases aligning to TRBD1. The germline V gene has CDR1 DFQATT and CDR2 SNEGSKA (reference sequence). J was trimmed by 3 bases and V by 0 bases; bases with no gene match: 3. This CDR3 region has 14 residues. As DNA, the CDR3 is TGCAGTGCTAGAGATGGGGGACAGGAAGAGACCCAGTACTTC. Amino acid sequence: CSARDGGQEETQYF.

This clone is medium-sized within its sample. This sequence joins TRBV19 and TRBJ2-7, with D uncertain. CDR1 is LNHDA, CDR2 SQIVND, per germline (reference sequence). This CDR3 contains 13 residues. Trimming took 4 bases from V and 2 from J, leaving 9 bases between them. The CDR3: CASSTGSTYEQYF. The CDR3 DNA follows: TGTGCCAGTAGTACCGGGTCGACCTACGAGCAGTACTTC.

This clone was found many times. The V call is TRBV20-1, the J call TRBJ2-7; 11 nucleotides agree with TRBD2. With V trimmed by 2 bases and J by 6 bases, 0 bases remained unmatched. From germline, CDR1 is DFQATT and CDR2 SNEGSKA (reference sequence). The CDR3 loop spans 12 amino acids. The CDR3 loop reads CSARLAGGEQYF. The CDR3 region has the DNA TGCAGTGCTAGACTAGCGGGAGGCGAGCAGTACTTC.

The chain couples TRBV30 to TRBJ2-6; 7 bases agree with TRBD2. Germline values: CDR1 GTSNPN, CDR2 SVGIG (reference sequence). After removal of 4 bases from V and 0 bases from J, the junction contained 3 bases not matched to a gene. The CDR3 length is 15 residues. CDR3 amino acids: CAWNPGGSGANVLTF. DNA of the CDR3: TGTGCCTGGAATCCGGGGGGCTCTGGGGCCAACGTCCTGACTTTC.

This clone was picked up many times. CDR3 protein: CASSPRLAHGYTF. In nucleotides, the CDR3 is TGTGCCAGCAGCCCTAGACTTGCCCATGGCTACACCTTC. The chain uses TRBV5-8 and TRBJ1-2; D is unresolved. The CDR3 loop spans 13 amino acids. The V and J ends lost 4 bases and 6 bases respectively, with 13 bases between them. The germline V gene encodes CDR1 SGHTS and CDR2 YDEGEE.

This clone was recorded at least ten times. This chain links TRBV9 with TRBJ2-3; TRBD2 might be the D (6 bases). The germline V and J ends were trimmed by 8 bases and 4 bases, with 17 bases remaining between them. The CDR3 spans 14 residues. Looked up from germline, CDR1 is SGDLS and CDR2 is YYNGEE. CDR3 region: CASGAGRLADTQYF. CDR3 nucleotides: TGTGCCAGTGGAGCGGGCCGACTCGCAGATACGCAGTATTTT.

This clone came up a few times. The CDR3 DNA is TGTGCCAGCAGTTTTAGAGGGGTAGGGTACGAGCAGTACTTC. Translated, it gives CASSFRGVGYEQYF. The rearrangement links TRBV28 to TRBJ2-7; TRBD1 or TRBD2 may be the D gene (5 bases each). V lost 3 bases and J 4 bases, leaving 13 bases between the germline ends. Germline V gene sequence: CDR1 MDHEN, CDR2 SYDVKM. The CDR3 has 14 residues.

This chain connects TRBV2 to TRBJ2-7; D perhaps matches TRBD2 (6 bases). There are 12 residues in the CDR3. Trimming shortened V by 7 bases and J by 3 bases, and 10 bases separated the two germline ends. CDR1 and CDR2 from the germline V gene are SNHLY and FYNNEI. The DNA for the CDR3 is TGTGCCAGCAATGGCGGGGACTACGAGCAGTACTTC. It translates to CASNGGDYEQYF.

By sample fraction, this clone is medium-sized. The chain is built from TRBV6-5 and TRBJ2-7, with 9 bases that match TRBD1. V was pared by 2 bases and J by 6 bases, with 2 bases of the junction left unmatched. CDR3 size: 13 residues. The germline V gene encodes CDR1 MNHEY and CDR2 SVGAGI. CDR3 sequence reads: CASSYQTGGEQYF. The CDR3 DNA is TGTGCCAGCAGTTACCAGACAGGGGGCGAGCAGTACTTC.

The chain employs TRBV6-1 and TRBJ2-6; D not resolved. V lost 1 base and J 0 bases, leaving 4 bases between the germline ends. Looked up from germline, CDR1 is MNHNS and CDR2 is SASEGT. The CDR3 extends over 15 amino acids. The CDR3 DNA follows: TGTGCCAGCAGTGAAGAAGACTCTGGGGCCAACGTCCTGACTTTC. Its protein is CASSEEDSGANVLTF.

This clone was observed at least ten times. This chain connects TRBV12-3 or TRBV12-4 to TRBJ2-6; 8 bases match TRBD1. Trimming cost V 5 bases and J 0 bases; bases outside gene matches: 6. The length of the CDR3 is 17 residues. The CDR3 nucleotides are TGTGCCAGCAGTCGAGGGACAGGCAGCTCTGGGGCCAACGTCCTGACTTTC. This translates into CASSRGTGSSGANVLTF.

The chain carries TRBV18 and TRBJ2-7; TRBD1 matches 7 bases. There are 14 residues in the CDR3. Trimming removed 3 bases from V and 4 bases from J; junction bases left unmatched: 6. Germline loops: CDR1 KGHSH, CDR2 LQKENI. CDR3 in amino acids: CASSPGQSTYEQYF. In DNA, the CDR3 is TGTGCCAGCTCACCGGGACAGAGTACATACGAGCAGTACTTC.

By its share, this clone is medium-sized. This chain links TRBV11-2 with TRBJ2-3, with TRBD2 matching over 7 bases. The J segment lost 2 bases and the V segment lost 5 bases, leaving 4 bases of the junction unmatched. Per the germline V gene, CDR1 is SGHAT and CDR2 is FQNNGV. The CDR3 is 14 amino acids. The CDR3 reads CASSLERDTDTQYF. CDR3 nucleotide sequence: TGTGCCAGCAGCCTCGAGCGGGACACAGATACGCAGTATTTT.

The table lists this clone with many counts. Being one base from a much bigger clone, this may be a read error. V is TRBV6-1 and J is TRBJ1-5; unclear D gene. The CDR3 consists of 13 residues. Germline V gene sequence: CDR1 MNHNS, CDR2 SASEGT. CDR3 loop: CAGGYNGNQPQHF. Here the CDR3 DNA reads TGTGCAGGAGGGTACAATGGCAATCAGCCCCAGCATTTT.

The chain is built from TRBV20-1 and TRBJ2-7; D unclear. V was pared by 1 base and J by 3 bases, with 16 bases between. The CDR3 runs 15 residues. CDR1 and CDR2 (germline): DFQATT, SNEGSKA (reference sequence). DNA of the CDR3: TGCAGTGCTAGAGTCCGCCTCTCTGCAGACTACGAGCAGTACTTC. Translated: CSARVRLSADYEQYF.

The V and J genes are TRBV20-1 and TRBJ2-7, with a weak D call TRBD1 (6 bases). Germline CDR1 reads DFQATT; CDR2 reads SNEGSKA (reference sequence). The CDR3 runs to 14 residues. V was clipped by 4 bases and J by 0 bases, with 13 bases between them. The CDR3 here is CSAIYRGSSYEQYF. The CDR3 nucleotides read TGCAGTGCTATTTATAGGGGGAGCTCCTACGAGCAGTACTTC.

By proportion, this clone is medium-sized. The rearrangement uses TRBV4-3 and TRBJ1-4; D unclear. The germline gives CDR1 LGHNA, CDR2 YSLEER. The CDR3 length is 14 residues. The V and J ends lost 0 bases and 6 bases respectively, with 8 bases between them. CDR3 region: CASSQDVSDEKLFF. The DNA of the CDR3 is TGCGCCAGCAGCCAAGATGTTTCGGATGAAAAACTGTTTTTT.